This passage covers 26 T cell receptor beta chains from one sample sequenced in a study of T cells after posttransplantation cyclophosphamide. Sequencing used immunoSEQ multiplex PCR; TCRdb keeps in-frame clones, though not all of them. This repertoire holds some 35,000 clones, and none appear only once. The sample comprised PBMCs. These receptors originate from a man under 40 in good health and a related stem cell transplant donor.

This clone has a count of ten or more. This chain links TRBV5-1 with TRBJ1-1; D is unresolved. The CDR3 sequence is 13 residues long. Germline assignment: CDR1 SGHRS and CDR2 YFSETQ. The V and J ends lost 5 bases and 0 bases respectively, with 8 bases between them. The CDR3 nucleotides read TGCGCCAGCAGGTCGAGCATGAACACTGAAGCTTTCTTT. This translates into CASRSSMNTEAFF.

In this sample, this clone turned up many times. This chain links TRBV14 with TRBJ1-4, with D possibly being TRBD1 (6 bases). The CDR3 has 14 residues. Germline CDR1 is SGHDN and CDR2 is FVKESK. The V and J ends lost 2 bases and 8 bases respectively, with 12 bases between them. The CDR3 region is CASSQLGAREKLFF. CDR3 nucleotides: TGTGCCAGCAGCCAACTGGGGGCGAGAGAAAAACTGTTTTTT.

This clone has ten or more counts. The chain recombines TRBV28 with TRBJ2-7; D unresolved. The germline V gene encodes CDR1 MDHEN and CDR2 SYDVKM. Deletions cut 4 bases from V and 6 bases from J, with 10 bases between. This CDR3 is 12 amino acids long. The CDR3 region has the DNA TGTGCCAGCAGTTACGGGTTGGGCGAGCAGTACTTC. Translation gives CASSYGLGEQYF.

This clone was found many times. The chain is built from TRBV11-1 and TRBJ2-1, with D maybe TRBD1 (5 bases). The V end lost 2 bases, the J end lost 6 bases, and 23 bases lay between the germline ends. Germline CDR1 SGHAT, CDR2 FQDESV (reference sequence). The CDR3 runs to 18 residues. CDR3 sequence: CASSLTQNIGRVGNEQFF. The CDR3 region has the DNA TGTGCCAGCAGCTTAACCCAGAATATTGGCAGGGTCGGCAATGAGCAGTTCTTC.

The chain recombines TRBV7-3 with TRBJ2-3; maybe TRBD1 (6 bases). The CDR3 runs 13 residues. V dropped 2 bases and J dropped 5 bases, with 8 bases sitting between them. CDR1 is SGHTA and CDR2 is FQGTGA in the germline V gene. The CDR3: CASSLLTGDTQYF. The CDR3 bases are TGTGCCAGCAGCTTACTGACAGGAGATACGCAGTATTTT.

This clone was counted ten times or more. The chain employs TRBV5-4 and TRBJ2-1; TRBD2 matches 12 bases. The CDR3 loop spans 16 amino acids. CDR1 and CDR2 from the germline V gene are SGHNT and YYREEE (reference sequence). V was pared by 4 bases and J by 5 bases, with 7 bases of the junction left unmatched. The CDR3 reads CASSPELAGGHNEQFF. The CDR3 nucleotides read TGTGCCAGCAGCCCTGAACTAGCGGGGGGCCACAATGAGCAGTTCTTC.

This clone has at least ten counts. The rearrangement uses TRBV4-3 and TRBJ1-5, with D tentatively TRBD1 (5 bases). In germline, CDR1 is LGHNA, CDR2 YSLEER. This CDR3 has 13 amino acids. The V and J ends lost 6 bases and 4 bases respectively, with 10 bases between them. This CDR3 is CASSQRQNQPQHF. The CDR3 DNA follows: TGCGCCAGCAGTCAGAGACAGAATCAGCCCCAGCATTTT.

This clone was recorded at least ten times. V gene TRBV5-6 combines with J gene TRBJ2-7, with 9 bases identical to TRBD1. With V trimmed by 3 bases and J by 2 bases, 12 bases remained unmatched. The CDR3 is made up of 17 amino acids. Germline CDR1 SGHDT, CDR2 YYEEEE. CDR3 sequence (DNA): TGTGCCAGCAGCTCCACTTTCACAGGGGGCTCCCCCTACGAGCAGTACTTC. This codes for CASSSTFTGGSPYEQYF.

This clone showed up many times. The chain recombines TRBV2 with TRBJ2-1; D possibly corresponds to TRBD2 (6 bases). Per germline, CDR1 SNHLY and CDR2 FYNNEI. The CDR3 runs 13 residues. V lost 8 bases and J 2 bases, leaving 10 bases between the germline ends. The CDR3 spells CASGAGPYNEQFF. CDR3 sequence (DNA): TGTGCCAGCGGAGCGGGCCCCTACAATGAGCAGTTCTTC. The full variable domain, with the rest looked up from reference TRBV2 and TRBJ2-1, is EPEVTQTPSHQVTQMGQEVILRCVPISNHLYFYWYRQILGQKVEFLVSFYNNEISEKSEIFDDQFSVERPDGSNFTLKIRSTKLEDSAMYFCASGAGPYNEQFFGPGTRLTVL.

This clone was observed many times. J is TRBJ1-5 and V is TRBV19, with D possibly being TRBD1 (6 bases). The CDR3 has 15 residues. The V and J ends lost 4 bases and 2 bases respectively, with 12 bases between them. Per the germline V gene, CDR1 is LNHDA and CDR2 is SQIVND (reference sequence). The DNA for the CDR3 is TGTGCCAGTAGTACCAGACAGGTACGCAATCAGCCCCAGCATTTT. Amino acids: CASSTRQVRNQPQHF.

The table lists this clone with many counts. V is TRBV24-1 and J is TRBJ1-5, with D possibly TRBD1 on 6 matching bases. Between the trimmed V and J ends, which lost 3 bases and 5 bases, there was a span of 13 bases. The CDR3 is 15 amino acids. Germline V lookup: CDR1 KGHDR, CDR2 SFDVKD. CDR3 in DNA: TGTGCCACCAGTGATCCGCGGGACAATGATCAGCCCCAGCATTTT. It specifies CATSDPRDNDQPQHF.

This clone has more than one count but fewer than ten. The gene calls are TRBV9 and TRBJ1-3; D uncertain. CDR1 and CDR2 from the germline V gene are SGDLS and YYNGEE. The germline V and J ends were trimmed by 1 base and 4 bases, with 15 bases remaining between them. The CDR3 covers 16 residues. This chain's CDR3 is CASSVTPGSGGNTIYF. CDR3 nucleotide sequence: TGTGCCAGCAGCGTAACCCCAGGTTCGGGGGGAAACACCATATATTTT.

This clone occurred many times. The CDR3 nucleotides read TGTGCCAGCAGCTTACCCGGGACAGGGATTATAGGCTACACCTTC. As protein: CASSLPGTGIIGYTF. The genes are TRBV5-4 and TRBJ1-2; 9 bases fit TRBD1. The CDR3 contains 15 residues. Germline-derived CDR1 and CDR2 are SGHNT and YYREEE (reference sequence). J gave up 8 bases and V 2 bases, and 10 bases lay outside the gene matches.

In its sample, this clone was seen many times. The chain has TRBV12-3 or TRBV12-4 and TRBJ1-2, with 7 bases matching TRBD1. CDR3 size: 14 residues. After removal of 5 bases from V and 5 bases from J, the junction contained 8 bases not matched to a gene. The DNA of the CDR3 is TGTGCCAGCAGTCCCTACGACAGGGTATATGGCTACACCTTC. As protein: CASSPYDRVYGYTF.

This clone was found many times. Here the CDR3 DNA reads TGCGCCAGCAGCTTGCTACAGGCGAGCACTGAAGCTTTCTTT. Protein: CASSLLQASTEAFF. The rearrangement uses TRBV5-1 and TRBJ1-1; D is perhaps TRBD1 (5 bases). Germline CDR1 and CDR2: SGHRS and YFSETQ. The CDR3 contains 14 residues. V shed 1 base and J shed 4 bases, with 11 bases lying between them.

This clone was detected ten times or more. V gene TRBV13 combines with J gene TRBJ2-2; perhaps TRBD1 as D (5 bases). The V and J ends lost 0 bases and 1 base respectively, with 9 bases between them. Per the germline V gene, CDR1 is PRHDT and CDR2 is FYEKMQ (reference sequence). The CDR3 runs 16 residues. This CDR3 reads CASSLGQRGNTGELFF. The CDR3 DNA reads as TGTGCCAGCAGCTTAGGCCAAAGGGGGAACACCGGGGAGCTGTTTTTT.

Ten or more counts support this clone. The chain recombines TRBV6-1 with TRBJ2-7; 8 bases map to TRBD1. The J segment lost 2 bases and the V segment lost 7 bases, leaving 7 bases of the junction unmatched. Germline CDR1 is MNHNS and CDR2 is SASEGT. This CDR3 has 14 residues. This chain's CDR3 is CASNRDRKAYEQYF. The DNA for the CDR3 is TGTGCCAGCAATCGGGACAGGAAGGCCTACGAGCAGTACTTC.

This clone showed up many times. The chain links TRBV5-1 to TRBJ1-5, with D possibly matching TRBD1 (6 bases). Germline CDR1 reads SGHRS; CDR2 reads YFSETQ. CDR3 size: 14 residues. Trimming took off 7 bases at V and 2 bases at J, with 13 bases between the two ends. CDR3 sequence reads: CASGGEGGNQPQHF. The CDR3 DNA sequence: TGCGCCAGCGGGGGGGAGGGGGGCAATCAGCCCCAGCATTTT.

V is TRBV15 and J is TRBJ2-3; TRBD1 matches 9 bases. Losses at the gene ends were 1 base for V and 0 bases for J; bases not matched to a gene: 8. The CDR3 spans 18 residues. Germline CDR1 is LNHNV and CDR2 is YYDKDF (reference sequence). The DNA for the CDR3 is TGTGCCACCAGCAGAGTGGCCGGGACAGGGATTAGCACAGATACGCAGTATTTT. This codes for CATSRVAGTGISTDTQYF.

Many counts were recorded for this clone. The genes are TRBV19 and TRBJ1-1; TRBD1 is a possible D gene (5 bases). Germline-derived CDR1 and CDR2 are LNHDA and SQIVND (reference sequence). The germline V and J ends were trimmed by 5 bases and 2 bases, with 12 bases remaining between them. The CDR3 covers 14 residues. The CDR3 here is CASSPQGFNTEAFF. The DNA for the CDR3 is TGTGCCAGTAGTCCCCAGGGCTTTAACACTGAAGCTTTCTTT.

This clone was counted ten times or more. The chain joins TRBV6-6 to TRBJ1-6; D is unclear. This CDR3 spans 14 amino acids. Germline V gene data show CDR1 as MNHNY and CDR2 as SVGAGI (reference sequence). V was shortened by 2 bases and J by 9 bases, with 11 bases between the two germline ends. The CDR3 nucleotides read TGTGCCAGCAGTTACGAGCCGAGCGGTTCACCCCTCCACTTT. Translation gives CASSYEPSGSPLHF.

This clone was recorded at least ten times. J is TRBJ1-2 and V is TRBV27, with 7 nucleotides matching TRBD1. The CDR3 loop spans 14 amino acids. Germline loops: CDR1 MNHEY, CDR2 SMNVEV (reference sequence). V lost 2 bases, J lost 8 bases, and 8 bases stayed unmatched. CDR3 loop: CASSLTGTATGYTF. DNA for the CDR3: TGTGCCAGCAGTTTAACCGGGACAGCGACGGGCTACACCTTC.

This clone was recorded many times. The chain joins TRBV18 to TRBJ1-5; D is unclear. V gave up 4 bases and J gave up 5 bases, with 9 bases separating them. The CDR3 length is 13 residues. CDR1 is KGHSH, CDR2 LQKENI, per germline. CDR3 loop: CASSLQSDQPQHF. The CDR3 DNA reads TGTGCCAGCTCACTACAGTCGGATCAGCCCCAGCATTTT. The whole variable domain, filled in from reference TRBV18 and TRBJ1-5, reads NAGVMQNPRHLVRRRGQEARLRCSPMKGHSHVYWYRQLPEEGLKFMVYLQKENIIDESGMPKERFSAEFPKEGPSILRIQQVVRGDSAAYFCASSLQSDQPQHFGDGTRLSIL.

In its sample, this clone was seen many times. The chain joins TRBV28 to TRBJ1-6, with a possible D match to TRBD1 (6 bases). CDR3 length equals 16 residues. The V gene lost 5 bases and the J gene lost 9 bases, with 20 bases spanning the gap. The germline V gene has CDR1 MDHEN and CDR2 SYDVKM. The CDR3 nucleotides read TGTGCCAGCAGTCTCAGCGTCGGGGTCAGGGGTTCACCCCTCCACTTT. Residues: CASSLSVGVRGSPLHF.

This chain connects TRBV9 to TRBJ1-1, with 7 bases aligning to TRBD1. V gave up 0 bases and J gave up 5 bases; unmatched junction bases: 13. The CDR3 totals 17 residues. The germline V gene encodes CDR1 SGDLS and CDR2 YYNGEE. CDR3 sequence: CASSVDVSGGVRTEAFF. The CDR3 coding sequence is TGTGCCAGCAGCGTAGACGTATCAGGGGGTGTGAGGACTGAAGCTTTCTTT.

This clone has a count of ten or more. This chain connects TRBV11-2 to TRBJ1-1; TRBD1 is a possible D gene (6 bases). The CDR3 extends over 15 amino acids. Trimming cost V 1 base and J 4 bases, with 13 bases left between them. Germline V gene data show CDR1 as SGHAT and CDR2 as FQNNGV. Written as DNA, the CDR3 is TGTGCCAGCAGCTTAGTCGGACAGAGGGGCACTGAAGCTTTCTTT. Protein: CASSLVGQRGTEAFF.